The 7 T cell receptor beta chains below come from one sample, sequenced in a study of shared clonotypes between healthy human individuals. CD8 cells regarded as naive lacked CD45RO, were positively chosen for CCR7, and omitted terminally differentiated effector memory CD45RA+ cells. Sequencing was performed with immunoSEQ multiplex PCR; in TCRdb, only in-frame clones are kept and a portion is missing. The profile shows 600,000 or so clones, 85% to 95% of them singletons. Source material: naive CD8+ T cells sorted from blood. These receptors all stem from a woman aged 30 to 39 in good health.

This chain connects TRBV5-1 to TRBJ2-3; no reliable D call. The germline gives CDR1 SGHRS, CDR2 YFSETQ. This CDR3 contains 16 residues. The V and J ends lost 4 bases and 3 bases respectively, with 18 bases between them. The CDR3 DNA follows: TGCGCCAGCAGCACCACACCGGAGTCGGAAACAGATACGCAGTATTTT. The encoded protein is CASSTTPESETDTQYF.

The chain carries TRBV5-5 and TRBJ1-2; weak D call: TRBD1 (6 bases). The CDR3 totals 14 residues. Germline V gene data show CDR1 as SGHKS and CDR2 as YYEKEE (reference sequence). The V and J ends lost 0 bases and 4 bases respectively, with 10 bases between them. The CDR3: CASSLVGDIYGYTF. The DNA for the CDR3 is TGTGCCAGCAGCTTGGTCGGGGACATCTATGGCTACACCTTC.

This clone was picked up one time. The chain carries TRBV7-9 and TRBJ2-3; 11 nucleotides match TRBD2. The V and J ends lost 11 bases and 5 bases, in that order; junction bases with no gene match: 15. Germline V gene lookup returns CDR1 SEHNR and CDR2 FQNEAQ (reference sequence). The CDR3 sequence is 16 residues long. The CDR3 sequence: CAGEVAGGPGGDTQYF. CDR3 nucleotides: TGTGCCGGAGAGGTAGCGGGAGGGCCAGGGGGAGATACGCAGTATTTT.

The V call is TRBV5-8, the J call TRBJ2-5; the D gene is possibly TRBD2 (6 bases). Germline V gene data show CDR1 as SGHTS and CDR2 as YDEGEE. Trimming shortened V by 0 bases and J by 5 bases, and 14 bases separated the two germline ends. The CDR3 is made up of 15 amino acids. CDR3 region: CASSLAVGGRETQYF. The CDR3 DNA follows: TGTGCCAGCAGCTTGGCCGTCGGGGGTCGGGAGACCCAGTACTTC.

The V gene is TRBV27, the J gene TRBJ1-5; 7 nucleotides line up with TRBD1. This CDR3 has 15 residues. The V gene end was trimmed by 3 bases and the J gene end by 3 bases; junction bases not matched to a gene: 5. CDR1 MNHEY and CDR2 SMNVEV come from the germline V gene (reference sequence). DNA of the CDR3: TGTGCCAGCAGTTTTACAGGGGCGTACAATCAGCCCCAGCATTTT. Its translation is CASSFTGAYNQPQHF.

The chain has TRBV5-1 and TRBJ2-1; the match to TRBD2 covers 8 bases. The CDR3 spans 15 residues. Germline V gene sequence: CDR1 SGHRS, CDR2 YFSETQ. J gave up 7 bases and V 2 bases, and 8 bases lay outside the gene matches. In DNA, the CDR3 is TGCGCCAGCAGCTTTTCGGGAGGGCCTCTTAATGAGCAGTTCTTC. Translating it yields CASSFSGGPLNEQFF.

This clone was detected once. The DNA of the CDR3 is TGCAGCGTTACAACAGGGGTGGGATACGAGCAGTACTTC. Amino acids: CSVTTGVGYEQYF. The V gene is TRBV29-1, the J gene TRBJ2-7; 7 positions agree with TRBD1. The CDR3 runs to 13 residues. V lost 5 bases, J lost 4 bases, and 8 bases stayed unmatched. Germline lookup yields CDR1 SQVTM and CDR2 ANQGSEA.